One and the same sample provided the 24 T cell receptor beta chains below, sequenced in a study of blood T cell repertoires in COVID-19. Sequenced by immunoSEQ multiplex PCR; TCRdb stores in-frame clones only, minus some. The sample records just over 150,000 clones, about 90% being singletons. What was sequenced was peripheral blood. The receptor source for this set is a man younger than 45 with COVID-19, enrolled during active disease.

The V and J genes are TRBV5-4 and TRBJ2-7; 9 nucleotides agree with TRBD2. Trimming took 0 bases from V and 4 from J; bases not matched to a gene: 11. The CDR3 has 17 residues. Germline V gene sequence: CDR1 SGHNT, CDR2 YYREEE (reference sequence). The CDR3 sequence is CASSLGGESGRSYEQYF. The CDR3 nucleotides read TGTGCCAGCAGCTTGGGGGGGGAGAGCGGGAGGTCGTACGAGCAGTACTTC.

V gene TRBV9 combines with J gene TRBJ2-1, with a tentative D call TRBD1 (5 bases). Trimming stripped 0 bases from V and 3 bases from J, with 25 bases between. This CDR3 has 20 amino acids. The V gene's germline CDR1 is SGDLS and CDR2 YYNGEE. DNA of the CDR3: TGTGCCAGCAGCGTAGACGACAGACTTTTACCCGGAGAGCGCTACAATGAGCAGTTCTTC. This gives the protein CASSVDDRLLPGERYNEQFF.

The chain uses TRBV5-1 and TRBJ2-1; 7 bases fit TRBD1. In germline, CDR1 is SGHRS, CDR2 YFSETQ. The CDR3 has 14 residues. Trimming took 4 bases from V and 5 from J; bases not matched to a gene: 6. The CDR3 loop is CASSKGQKNNEQFF. CDR3 coding DNA: TGCGCCAGCAGCAAGGGACAGAAAAACAATGAGCAGTTCTTC.

The chain has TRBV7-2 and TRBJ2-5, with a tentative D call TRBD1 (5 bases). V was pared by 1 base and J by 4 bases, with 16 bases between. Germline V lookup: CDR1 SGHTA, CDR2 FQGNSA. The CDR3 consists of 16 residues. CDR3 bases: TGTGCCAGCAGCTTAGACGCGGCCAGGGCGAGAGAGACCCAGTACTTC. Its translation is CASSLDAARARETQYF.

This clone is a singleton in its sample. The rearrangement links TRBV25-1 to TRBJ2-3; no reliable D call. CDR1 MGHDK and CDR2 SYGVNS come from the germline V gene. Trimming stripped 1 base from V and 0 bases from J, with 5 bases between. The CDR3 sequence is 14 residues long. DNA of the CDR3: TGTGCCAGCAGTGAATTCTCTAGCACAGATACGCAGTATTTT. It yields the protein CASSEFSSTDTQYF.

The chain carries TRBV3-1 (or the pseudogene TRBV3-2) and TRBJ2-1; TRBD2 aligns across 8 bases. Trimming at V came to 4 bases and at J to 4 bases, leaving 3 bases not matched to a gene. This CDR3 has 14 residues. CDR1 and CDR2 from the germline V gene are LGHDT and YNNKEL (reference sequence). This chain's CDR3 is CASSRLAWYNEQFF. The CDR3 nucleotides read TGTGCCAGCAGCCGACTAGCGTGGTACAATGAGCAGTTCTTC.

This sequence joins TRBV28 and TRBJ2-7, with TRBD1 as a possible D gene (6 bases). V gave up 5 bases and J gave up 3 bases, with 17 bases separating them. This CDR3 region has 15 residues. Germline V gene data show CDR1 as MDHEN and CDR2 as SYDVKM. CDR3 in amino acids: CASSPTGIGFYEQYF. The CDR3 DNA is TGTGCCAGCAGTCCCACAGGGATAGGGTTCTACGAGCAGTACTTC.

This chain connects TRBV2 to TRBJ2-3, with TRBD2 identical over 11 bases. The CDR3 spans 15 residues. V lost 6 bases to trimming and J lost 4 bases; unmatched junction nucleotides: 6. Germline lookup yields CDR1 SNHLY and CDR2 FYNNEI. The CDR3 region has the DNA TGTGCCAGCAGCCGGACTAGCGGGCACGCAGATACGCAGTATTTT. Translating it yields CASSRTSGHADTQYF.

This clone was found once. This chain links TRBV27 with TRBJ2-5, with TRBD1 matching 11 bases. CDR1 is MNHEY, CDR2 SMNVEV, per germline (reference sequence). The CDR3 length is 16 residues. V trimming: 4 bases; J trimming: 3 bases; junction bases outside the gene matches: 7. In DNA, the CDR3 is TGTGCCAGCAGTTATACCCCGGGACAGGGGGAAGAGACCCAGTACTTC. Residues: CASSYTPGQGEETQYF.

The J gene is TRBJ2-3, the V gene TRBV5-1; maybe TRBD2 (6 bases). CDR3 length equals 13 residues. Germline-derived CDR1 and CDR2 are SGHRS and YFSETQ. The V and J ends lost 6 bases and 4 bases respectively, with 12 bases between them. In DNA form, the CDR3 reads TGCGCCAGCACCCCCAGGGAGGCAGATACGCAGTATTTT. As protein: CASTPREADTQYF. Filled out from reference TRBV5-1 and TRBJ2-3, the complete variable domain reads KAGVTQTPRYLIKTRGQQVTLSCSPISGHRSVSWYQQTPGQGLQFLFEYFSETQRNKGNFPGRFSGRQFSNSRSEMNVSTLELGDSALYLCASTPREADTQYFGPGTRLTVL.

This chain joins TRBV6-4 and TRBJ1-2; D perhaps matches TRBD1 (5 bases). Germline-derived CDR1 and CDR2 are MRHNA and SNTAGT. V dropped 0 bases and J dropped 8 bases, with 7 bases sitting between them. The CDR3 runs to 12 residues. Here the CDR3 DNA reads TGTGCCAGCAGTGACTCGGGGCTCGGCTACACCTTC. Translated, it gives CASSDSGLGYTF.

CDR3 coding DNA: TGCAGTGGGGGGCCTTACAATGAGCAGTTCTTC. Translated, it gives CSGGPYNEQFF. The V gene is TRBV20-1, the J gene TRBJ2-1; a possible D gene is TRBD1 (6 bases). Germline CDR1 DFQATT, CDR2 SNEGSKA (reference sequence). With 7 bases removed from V and 4 bases from J, the gap between germline ends came to 8 bases. This CDR3 has 11 amino acids.

This clone has just one count. The chain carries TRBV30 and TRBJ2-3; D possibly corresponds to TRBD1 (6 bases). This CDR3 is built from 12 residues. The V end lost 0 bases, the J end lost 9 bases, and 10 bases lay between the germline ends. Germline CDR1 GTSNPN, CDR2 SVGIG (reference sequence). CDR3 DNA: TGTGCCTGGAGTGTAGGGGGAGCCACGCAGTATTTT. It encodes CAWSVGGATQYF.

This clone was counted once. This chain uses TRBV7-2 with TRBJ2-7, with 13 bases that match TRBD2. The CDR3 is made up of 15 amino acids. Germline V gene sequence: CDR1 SGHTA, CDR2 FQGNSA. The V gene end was trimmed by 5 bases and the J gene end by 6 bases; junction bases not matched to a gene: 7. The DNA for the CDR3 is TGTGCCAGCAGCGGATGGACTAGCGGGAGAGGCGAGCAGTACTTC. Protein sequence: CASSGWTSGRGEQYF.

The chain is built from TRBV20-1 and TRBJ2-7; 9 bases fit TRBD2. The V and J ends lost 3 bases and 7 bases, in that order; junction bases with no gene match: 13. The length of the CDR3 is 15 residues. Germline CDR1 DFQATT, CDR2 SNEGSKA (reference sequence). DNA for the CDR3: TGCAGTGCTAGTCTGCGGGGGGGCCGCCGGAAGGAGCAGTACTTC. Residues: CSASLRGGRRKEQYF.

The chain carries TRBV27 and TRBJ1-2; 8 positions match TRBD1. CDR1 MNHEY and CDR2 SMNVEV come from the germline V gene (reference sequence). This CDR3 spans 13 amino acids. V gave up 7 bases and J gave up 6 bases; unmatched junction bases: 7. CDR3 in DNA: TGTGCCAGCAAATTACAGACAGGGGATGGCTACACCTTC. Translated: CASKLQTGDGYTF.

V is TRBV28 and J is TRBJ1-2, with a possible D match to TRBD1 (5 bases). Trimming removed 6 bases from V and 7 bases from J, with 15 bases in between. This CDR3 is built from 13 residues. Per the germline V gene, CDR1 is MDHEN and CDR2 is SYDVKM. As DNA, the CDR3 is TGTGCCAGCAGACCGGCAGGGTTCGGTGGCTACACCTTC. Amino acid sequence: CASRPAGFGGYTF.

The V and J genes are TRBV7-2 and TRBJ2-6; D is unclear. The germline V gene encodes CDR1 SGHTA and CDR2 FQGNSA. V was clipped by 3 bases and J by 5 bases, with 14 bases between them. This CDR3 contains 16 residues. Here the CDR3 DNA reads TGTGCCAGCAGCTTGGTACTTACCTCGAGGGCCAACGTCCTGACTTTC. Its translation: CASSLVLTSRANVLTF.

The table lists this clone with a few counts. The V and J genes are TRBV15 and TRBJ1-1; a weak D match, TRBD1 (6 bases). The CDR3 sequence is 14 residues long. Germline CDR1 is LNHNV and CDR2 is YYDKDF (reference sequence). V dropped 3 bases and J dropped 1 base, with 9 bases sitting between them. This CDR3 reads CATSRETGNTEAFF. In DNA, the CDR3 is TGTGCCACCAGCAGGGAGACAGGGAACACTGAAGCTTTCTTT.

This sequence joins TRBV24-1 and TRBJ1-2; a weak D match, TRBD1 (6 bases). Germline V lookup: CDR1 KGHDR, CDR2 SFDVKD. CDR3 size: 14 residues. The ends were cut back, 3 bases at V and 4 bases at J, with 11 bases in the middle. CDR3 region: CATSDATGRYGYTF. In DNA form, the CDR3 reads TGTGCCACCAGTGATGCGACAGGTCGCTATGGCTACACCTTC.

This clone was seen only a few times. V gene TRBV19 combines with J gene TRBJ2-7, with 7 bases aligning to TRBD2. After removal of 1 base from V and 2 bases from J, the junction contained 8 bases not matched to a gene. This CDR3 has 16 amino acids. Germline CDR1 and CDR2: LNHDA and SQIVND (reference sequence). CDR3 protein: CASSIVPGTITYEQYF. In DNA, the CDR3 is TGTGCCAGTAGTATAGTTCCAGGGACTATAACCTACGAGCAGTACTTC.

This chain links TRBV6-2 or TRBV6-3 with TRBJ1-2; no reliable D call. Between the trimmed V and J ends, which lost 2 bases and 0 bases, there was a span of 10 bases. CDR1 MNHEY and CDR2 SVGEGT come from the germline V gene. This CDR3 region has 15 residues. In DNA, the CDR3 is TGTGCCAGCAGTTACCCCGCACTAGCTAACTATGGCTACACCTTC. Translated, it gives CASSYPALANYGYTF.

The chain links TRBV7-9 to TRBJ1-1, with D possibly TRBD1 on 6 matching bases. The germline V gene has CDR1 SEHNR and CDR2 FQNEAQ (reference sequence). This CDR3 comprises 15 residues. V lost 5 bases, J lost 1 base, and 14 bases lay in between. This CDR3 reads CASSREQGWNTEAFF. Written as DNA, the CDR3 is TGTGCCAGCAGCCGAGAACAGGGTTGGAACACTGAAGCTTTCTTT.

This clone appeared a single time. The CDR3: CASSLNRAETQYF. CDR3 in DNA: TGTGCCAGCAGTTTAAACAGGGCAGAGACCCAGTACTTC. The chain carries TRBV12-3 or TRBV12-4 and TRBJ2-5; D possibly corresponds to TRBD1 (6 bases). Trimming took 2 bases from V and 4 from J, leaving 8 bases between them. The CDR3 consists of 13 residues.